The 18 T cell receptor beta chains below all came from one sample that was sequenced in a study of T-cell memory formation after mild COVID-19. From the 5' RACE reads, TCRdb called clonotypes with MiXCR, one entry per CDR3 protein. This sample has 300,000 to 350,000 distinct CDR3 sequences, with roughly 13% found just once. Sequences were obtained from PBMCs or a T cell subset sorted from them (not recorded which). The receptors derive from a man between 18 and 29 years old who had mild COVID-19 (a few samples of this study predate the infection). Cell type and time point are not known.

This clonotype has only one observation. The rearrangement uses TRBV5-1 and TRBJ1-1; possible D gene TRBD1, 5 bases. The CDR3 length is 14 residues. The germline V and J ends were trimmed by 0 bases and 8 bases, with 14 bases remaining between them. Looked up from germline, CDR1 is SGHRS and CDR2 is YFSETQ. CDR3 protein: CASSLGTPRLEAFF. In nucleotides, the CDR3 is TGCGCCAGCAGCTTGGGGACACCACGGTTAGAAGCTTTCTTT. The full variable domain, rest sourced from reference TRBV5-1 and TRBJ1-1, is KAGVTQTPRYLIKTRGQQVTLSCSPISGHRSVSWYQQTPGQGLQFLFEYFSETQRNKGNFPGRFSGRQFSNSRSEMNVSTLELGDSALYLCASSLGTPRLEAFFGQGTRLTVV.

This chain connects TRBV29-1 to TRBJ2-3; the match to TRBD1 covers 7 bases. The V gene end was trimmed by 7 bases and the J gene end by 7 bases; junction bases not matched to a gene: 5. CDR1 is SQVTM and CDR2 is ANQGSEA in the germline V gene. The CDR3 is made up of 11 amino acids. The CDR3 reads CSATRGNTQYF. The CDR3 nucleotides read TGCAGCGCCACCAGGGGGAATACGCAGTATTTT.

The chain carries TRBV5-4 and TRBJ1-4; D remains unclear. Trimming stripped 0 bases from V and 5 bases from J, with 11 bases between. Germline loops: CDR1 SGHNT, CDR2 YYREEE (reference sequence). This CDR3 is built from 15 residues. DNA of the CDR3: TGTGCCAGCAGCTTGGATAACGGCCGAAATGAAAAACTGTTTTTT. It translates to CASSLDNGRNEKLFF.

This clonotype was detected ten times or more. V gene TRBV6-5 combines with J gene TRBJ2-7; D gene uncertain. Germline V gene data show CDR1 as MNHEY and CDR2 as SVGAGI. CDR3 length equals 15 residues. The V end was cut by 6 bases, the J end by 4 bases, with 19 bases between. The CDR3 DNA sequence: TGTGCCAGCAGACCCCTGAACAGTAAGCTATACGAGCAGTACTTC. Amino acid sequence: CASRPLNSKLYEQYF.

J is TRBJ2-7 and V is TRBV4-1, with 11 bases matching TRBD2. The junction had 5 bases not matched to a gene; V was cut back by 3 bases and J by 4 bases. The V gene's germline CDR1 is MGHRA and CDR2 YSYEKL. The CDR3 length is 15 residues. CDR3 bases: TGCGCCAGCAGCCAGACTAGCGGGGAAGGGTACGAGCAGTACGTC. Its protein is CASSQTSGEGYEQYV.

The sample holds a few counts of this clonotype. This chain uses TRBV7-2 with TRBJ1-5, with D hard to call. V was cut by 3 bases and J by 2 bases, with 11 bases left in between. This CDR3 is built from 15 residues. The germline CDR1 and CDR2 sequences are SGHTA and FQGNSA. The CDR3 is CASSFGSRGNQPQHF. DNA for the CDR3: TGTGCCAGCAGCTTTGGTAGTCGGGGCAATCAGCCCCAGCATTTT.

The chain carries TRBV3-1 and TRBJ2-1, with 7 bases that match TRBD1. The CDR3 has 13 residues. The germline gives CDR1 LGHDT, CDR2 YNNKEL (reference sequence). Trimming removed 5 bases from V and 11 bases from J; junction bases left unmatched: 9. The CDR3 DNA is TGTGCCAGCAGCGTAGGTAGGGGGCTAAAGCAGTTCTTC. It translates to CASSVGRGLKQFF.

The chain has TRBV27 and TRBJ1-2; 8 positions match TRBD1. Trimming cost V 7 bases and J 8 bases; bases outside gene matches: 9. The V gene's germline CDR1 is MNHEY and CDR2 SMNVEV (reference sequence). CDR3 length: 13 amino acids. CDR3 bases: TGTGCCAGCAAGCGATCAGGGGGCTGGGGCTACACCTTC. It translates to CASKRSGGWGYTF.

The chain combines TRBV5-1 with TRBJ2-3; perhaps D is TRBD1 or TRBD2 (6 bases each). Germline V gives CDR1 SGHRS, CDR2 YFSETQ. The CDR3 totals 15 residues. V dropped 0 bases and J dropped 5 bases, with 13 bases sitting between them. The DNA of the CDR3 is TGCGCCAGCAGCTTGGGCCGGGGGCCAAAAGATACGCAGTATTTT. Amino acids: CASSLGRGPKDTQYF.

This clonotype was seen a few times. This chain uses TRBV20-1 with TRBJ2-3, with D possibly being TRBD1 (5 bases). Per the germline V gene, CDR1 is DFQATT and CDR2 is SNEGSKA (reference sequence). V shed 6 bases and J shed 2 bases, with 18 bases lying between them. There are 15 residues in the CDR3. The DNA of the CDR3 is TGCAGTGCGGAATCGGACACACGGAACACAGATACGCAGTATTTT. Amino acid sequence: CSAESDTRNTDTQYF.

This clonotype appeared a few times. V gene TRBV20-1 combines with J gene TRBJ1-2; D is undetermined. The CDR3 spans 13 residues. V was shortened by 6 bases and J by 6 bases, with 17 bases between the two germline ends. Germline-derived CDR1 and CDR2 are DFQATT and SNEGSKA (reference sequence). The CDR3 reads CSAWTLAENGYTF. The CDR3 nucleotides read TGCAGTGCCTGGACCCTCGCGGAGAATGGCTACACCTTC.

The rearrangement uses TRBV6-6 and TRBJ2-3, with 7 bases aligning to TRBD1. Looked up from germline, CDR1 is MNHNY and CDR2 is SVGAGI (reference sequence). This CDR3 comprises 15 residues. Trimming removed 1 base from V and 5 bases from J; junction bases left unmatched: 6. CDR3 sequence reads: CASSYFPDREDTQYF. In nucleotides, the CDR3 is TGTGCCAGCAGTTACTTCCCCGACAGGGAAGATACGCAGTATTTT.

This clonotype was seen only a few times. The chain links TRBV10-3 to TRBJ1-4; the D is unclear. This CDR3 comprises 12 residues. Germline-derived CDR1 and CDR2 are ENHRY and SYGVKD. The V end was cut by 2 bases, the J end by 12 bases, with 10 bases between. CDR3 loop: CAISETRYELFF. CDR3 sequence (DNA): TGTGCCATCAGTGAGACCCGATATGAACTGTTTTTT.

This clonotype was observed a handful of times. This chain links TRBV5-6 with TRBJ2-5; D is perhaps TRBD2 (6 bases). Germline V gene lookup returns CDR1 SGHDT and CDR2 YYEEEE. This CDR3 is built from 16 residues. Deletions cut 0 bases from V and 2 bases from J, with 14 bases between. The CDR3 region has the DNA TGTGCCAGCAGCTTGGAGGAGGGAGTGACGCAAGAGACCCAGTACTTC. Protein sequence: CASSLEEGVTQETQYF. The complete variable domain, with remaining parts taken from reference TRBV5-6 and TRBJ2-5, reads DAGVTQSPTHLIKTRGQQVTLRCSPKSGHDTVSWYQQALGQGPQFIFQYYEEEERQRGNFPDRFSGHQFPNYSSELNVNALLLGDSALYLCASSLEEGVTQETQYFGPGTRLLVL.

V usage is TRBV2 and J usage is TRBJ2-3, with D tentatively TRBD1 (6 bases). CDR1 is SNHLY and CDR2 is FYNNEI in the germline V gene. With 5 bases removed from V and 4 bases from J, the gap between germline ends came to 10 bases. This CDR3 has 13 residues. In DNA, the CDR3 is TGTGCCAGCAGTACAACAGGGTCAGATACGCAGTATTTT. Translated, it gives CASSTTGSDTQYF. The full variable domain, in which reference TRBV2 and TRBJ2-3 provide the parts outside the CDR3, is EPEVTQTPSHQVTQMGQEVILRCVPISNHLYFYWYRQILGQKVEFLVSFYNNEISEKSEIFDDQFSVERPDGSNFTLKIRSTKLEDSAMYFCASSTTGSDTQYFGPGTRLTVL.

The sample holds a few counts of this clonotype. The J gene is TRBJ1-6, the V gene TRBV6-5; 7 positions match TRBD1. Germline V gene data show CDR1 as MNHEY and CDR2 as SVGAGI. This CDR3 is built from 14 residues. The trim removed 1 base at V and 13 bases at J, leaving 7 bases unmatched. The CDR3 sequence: CASSYYGQAAPLHF. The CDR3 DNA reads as TGTGCCAGCAGTTACTATGGACAGGCGGCGCCCCTCCACTTT.

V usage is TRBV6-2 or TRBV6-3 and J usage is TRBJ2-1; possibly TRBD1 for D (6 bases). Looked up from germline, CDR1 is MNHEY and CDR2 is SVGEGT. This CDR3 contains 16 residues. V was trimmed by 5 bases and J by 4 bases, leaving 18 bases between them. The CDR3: CASSNPIGTPYNEQFF. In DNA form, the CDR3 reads TGTGCCAGCAGTAACCCTATCGGGACACCGTACAATGAGCAGTTCTTC.

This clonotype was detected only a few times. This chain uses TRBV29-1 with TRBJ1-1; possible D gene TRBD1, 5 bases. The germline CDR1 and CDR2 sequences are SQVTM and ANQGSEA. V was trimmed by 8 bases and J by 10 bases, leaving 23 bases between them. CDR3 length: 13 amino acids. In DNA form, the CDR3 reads TGCAGCTCAACGGGACGGGAGAATTTGGGAGCTTTCTTT. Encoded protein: CSSTGRENLGAFF.